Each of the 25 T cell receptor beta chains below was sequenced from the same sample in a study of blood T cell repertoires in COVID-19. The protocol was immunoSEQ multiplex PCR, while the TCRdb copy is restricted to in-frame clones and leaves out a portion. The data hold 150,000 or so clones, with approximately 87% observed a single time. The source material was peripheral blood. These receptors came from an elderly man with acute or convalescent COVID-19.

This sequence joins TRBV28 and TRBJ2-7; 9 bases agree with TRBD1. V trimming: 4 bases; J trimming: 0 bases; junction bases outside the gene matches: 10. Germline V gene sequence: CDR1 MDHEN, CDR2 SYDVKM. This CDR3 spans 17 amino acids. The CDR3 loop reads CASSSPQGARSSYEQYF. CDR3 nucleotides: TGTGCCAGCAGTTCTCCACAGGGGGCACGAAGCTCCTACGAGCAGTACTTC.

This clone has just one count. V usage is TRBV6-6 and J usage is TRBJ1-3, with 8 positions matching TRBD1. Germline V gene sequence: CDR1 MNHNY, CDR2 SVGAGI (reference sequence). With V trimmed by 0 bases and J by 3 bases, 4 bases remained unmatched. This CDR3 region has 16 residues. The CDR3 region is CASSYSNTGGGNTIYF. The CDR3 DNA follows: TGTGCCAGCAGTTACTCGAACACAGGGGGTGGAAACACCATATATTTT.

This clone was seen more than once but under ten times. This CDR3 is CASSLSGTGRTDTQYF. The CDR3 DNA reads TGTGCCAGCAGCCTGTCCGGGACAGGGAGAACAGATACGCAGTATTTT. The rearrangement joins TRBV3-1 (or the pseudogene TRBV3-2) to TRBJ2-3; 9 bases agree with TRBD1. The ends lost 4 bases at V and 3 bases at J; junction bases unmatched: 8. The CDR3 loop spans 16 amino acids. From germline, CDR1 is LGHDT and CDR2 YNNKEL (reference sequence).

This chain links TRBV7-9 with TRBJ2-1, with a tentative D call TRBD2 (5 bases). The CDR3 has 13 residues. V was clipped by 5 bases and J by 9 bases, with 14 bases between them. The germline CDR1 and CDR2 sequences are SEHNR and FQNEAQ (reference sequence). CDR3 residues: CASSPRAATEQFF. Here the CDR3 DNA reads TGTGCCAGCAGCCCCCGAGCGGCCACTGAGCAGTTCTTC.

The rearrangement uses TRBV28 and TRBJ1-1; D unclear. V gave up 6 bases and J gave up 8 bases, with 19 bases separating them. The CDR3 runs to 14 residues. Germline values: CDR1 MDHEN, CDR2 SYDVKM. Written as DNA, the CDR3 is TGTGCCAGCAGCAAATTCCGCCCGGTCCGCGAAGCTTTCTTT. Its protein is CASSKFRPVREAFF. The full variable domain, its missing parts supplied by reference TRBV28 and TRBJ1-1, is DVKVTQSSRYLVKRTGEKVFLECVQDMDHENMFWYRQDPGLGLRLIYFSYDVKMKEKGDIPEGYSVSREKKERFSLILESASTNQTSMYLCASSKFRPVREAFFGQGTRLTVV.

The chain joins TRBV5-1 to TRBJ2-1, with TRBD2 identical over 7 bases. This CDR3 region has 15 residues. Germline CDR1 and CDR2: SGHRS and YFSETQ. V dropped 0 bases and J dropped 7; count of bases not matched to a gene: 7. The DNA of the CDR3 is TGCGCCAGCAGCTTGGCCGCTGGGGGAGGGAATGAGCAGTTCTTC. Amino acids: CASSLAAGGGNEQFF.

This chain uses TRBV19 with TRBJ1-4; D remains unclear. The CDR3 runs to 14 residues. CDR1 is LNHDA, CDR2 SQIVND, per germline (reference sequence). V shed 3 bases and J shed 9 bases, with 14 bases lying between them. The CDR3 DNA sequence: TGTGCCAGTAGTATTCTACAGACCCAGAAAAAACTGTTTTTT. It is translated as CASSILQTQKKLFF.

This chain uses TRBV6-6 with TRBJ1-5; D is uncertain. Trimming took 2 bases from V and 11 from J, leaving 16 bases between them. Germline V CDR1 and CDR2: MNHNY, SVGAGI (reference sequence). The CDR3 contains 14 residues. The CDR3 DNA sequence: TGTGCCAGCAGTTACGGAGCCAGTCTACCGTCCCAGCATTTT. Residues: CASSYGASLPSQHF.

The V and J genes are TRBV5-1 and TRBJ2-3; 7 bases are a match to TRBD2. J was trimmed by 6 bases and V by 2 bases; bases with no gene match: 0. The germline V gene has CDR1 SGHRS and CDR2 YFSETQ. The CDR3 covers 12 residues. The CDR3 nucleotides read TGCGCCAGCAGCTTTAGCGGGGATACGCAGTATTTT. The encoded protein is CASSFSGDTQYF.

CDR3 sequence: CASRSSGGGQETQYF. The CDR3 DNA sequence: TGTGCCAGCCGCTCTAGCGGGGGAGGCCAAGAGACCCAGTACTTC. This chain joins TRBV3-1 (or the pseudogene TRBV3-2) and TRBJ2-5; TRBD2 matches 10 bases. This CDR3 is 15 amino acids long. Germline-derived CDR1 and CDR2 are LGHDT and YNNKEL (reference sequence). The V and J ends lost 8 bases and 1 base, in that order; junction bases with no gene match: 7.

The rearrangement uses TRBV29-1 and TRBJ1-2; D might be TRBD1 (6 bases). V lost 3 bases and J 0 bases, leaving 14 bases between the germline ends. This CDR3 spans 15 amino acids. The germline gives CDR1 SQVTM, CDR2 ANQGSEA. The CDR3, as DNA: TGCAGCGTTGATAAACAGGGAGGGACTAACTATGGCTACACCTTC. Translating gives CSVDKQGGTNYGYTF.

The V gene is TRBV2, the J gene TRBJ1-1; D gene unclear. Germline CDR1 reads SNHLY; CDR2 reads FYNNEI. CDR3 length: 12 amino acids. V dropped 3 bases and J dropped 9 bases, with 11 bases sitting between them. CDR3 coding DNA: TGTGCCAGCAGTGATGATGGACTGAAAGCTTTCTTT. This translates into CASSDDGLKAFF.

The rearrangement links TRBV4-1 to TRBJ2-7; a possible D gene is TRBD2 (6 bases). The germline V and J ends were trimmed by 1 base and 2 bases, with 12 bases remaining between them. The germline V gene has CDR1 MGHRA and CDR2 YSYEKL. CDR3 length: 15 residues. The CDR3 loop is CASSQAVGGTYEQYF. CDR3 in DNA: TGCGCCAGCAGCCAAGCCGTCGGGGGAACCTACGAGCAGTACTTC.

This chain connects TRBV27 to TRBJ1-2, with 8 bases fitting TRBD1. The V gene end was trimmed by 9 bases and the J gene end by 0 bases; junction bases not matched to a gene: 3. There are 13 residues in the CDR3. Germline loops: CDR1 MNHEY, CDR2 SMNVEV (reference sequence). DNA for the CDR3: TGTGCCAGTAGGACAGGGTCTAACTATGGCTACACCTTC. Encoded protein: CASRTGSNYGYTF.

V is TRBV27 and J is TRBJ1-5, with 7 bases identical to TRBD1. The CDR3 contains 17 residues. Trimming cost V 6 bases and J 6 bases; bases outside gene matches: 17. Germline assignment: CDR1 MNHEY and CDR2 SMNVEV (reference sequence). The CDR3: CASSKTGWTGLFQPQHF. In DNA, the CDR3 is TGTGCCAGCAGCAAAACCGGATGGACAGGCCTCTTTCAGCCCCAGCATTTT.

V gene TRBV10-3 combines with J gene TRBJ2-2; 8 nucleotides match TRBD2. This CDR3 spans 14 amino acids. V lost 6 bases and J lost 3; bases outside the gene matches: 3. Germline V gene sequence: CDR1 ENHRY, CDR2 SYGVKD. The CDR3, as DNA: TGTGCCATCAGCGGGGGGGCCGACACCGGGGAGCTGTTTTTT. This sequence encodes CAISGGADTGELFF.

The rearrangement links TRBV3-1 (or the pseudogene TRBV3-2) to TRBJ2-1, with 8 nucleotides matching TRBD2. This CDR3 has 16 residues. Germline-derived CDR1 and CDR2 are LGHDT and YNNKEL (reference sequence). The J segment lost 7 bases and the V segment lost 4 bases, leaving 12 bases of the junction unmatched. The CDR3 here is CASSRVSGARVNEQFF. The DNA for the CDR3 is TGTGCCAGCAGCCGCGTTAGCGGGGCCCGGGTGAATGAGCAGTTCTTC.

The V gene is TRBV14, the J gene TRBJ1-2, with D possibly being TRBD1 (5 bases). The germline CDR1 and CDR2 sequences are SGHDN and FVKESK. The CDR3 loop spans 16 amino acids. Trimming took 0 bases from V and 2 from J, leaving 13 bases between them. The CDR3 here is CASSQDSNQGNYGYTF. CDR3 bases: TGTGCCAGCAGCCAAGATAGTAATCAGGGCAACTATGGCTACACCTTC.

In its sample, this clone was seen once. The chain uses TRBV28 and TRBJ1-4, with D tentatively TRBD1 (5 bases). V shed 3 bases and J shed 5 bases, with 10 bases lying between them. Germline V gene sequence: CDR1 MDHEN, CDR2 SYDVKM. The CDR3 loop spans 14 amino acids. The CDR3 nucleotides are TGTGCCAGCAGTTTGGGGGGATCGAATGAAAAACTGTTTTTT. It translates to CASSLGGSNEKLFF.

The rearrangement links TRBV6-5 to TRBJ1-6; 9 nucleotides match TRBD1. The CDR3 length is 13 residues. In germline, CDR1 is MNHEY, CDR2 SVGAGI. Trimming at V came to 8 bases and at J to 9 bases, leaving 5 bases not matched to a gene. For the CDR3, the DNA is TGTGCCAGCCTTCCGACAGGGGGTTCACCCCTCCACTTT. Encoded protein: CASLPTGGSPLHF.

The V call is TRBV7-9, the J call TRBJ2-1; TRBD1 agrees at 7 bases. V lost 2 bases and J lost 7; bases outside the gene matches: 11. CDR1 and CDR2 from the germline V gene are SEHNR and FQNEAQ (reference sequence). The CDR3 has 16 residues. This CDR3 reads CASSLTTAGGVNEQFF. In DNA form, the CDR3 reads TGTGCCAGCAGCTTAACCACGGCAGGGGGTGTGAATGAGCAGTTCTTC.

The CDR3 region is CAGSEVIETQYF. CDR3 nucleotide sequence: TGTGCCGGAAGTGAGGTTATAGAGACCCAGTACTTC. The chain carries TRBV7-9 and TRBJ2-5, with D unclear. Germline assignment: CDR1 SEHNR and CDR2 FQNEAQ (reference sequence). This CDR3 spans 12 amino acids. V was clipped by 11 bases and J by 4 bases, with 14 bases between them.

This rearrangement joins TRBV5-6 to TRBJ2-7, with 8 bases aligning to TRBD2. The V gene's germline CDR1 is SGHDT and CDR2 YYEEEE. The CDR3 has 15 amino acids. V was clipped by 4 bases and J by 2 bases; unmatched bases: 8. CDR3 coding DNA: TGTGCCAGCAGCCTGCTTCTAGCGGGCACCTACGAGCAGTACTTC. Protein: CASSLLLAGTYEQYF.

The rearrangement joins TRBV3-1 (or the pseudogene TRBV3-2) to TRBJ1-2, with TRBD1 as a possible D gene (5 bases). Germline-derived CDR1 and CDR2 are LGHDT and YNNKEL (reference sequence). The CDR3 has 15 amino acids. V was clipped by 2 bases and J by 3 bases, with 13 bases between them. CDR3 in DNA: TGTGCCAGCAGCCAATGGCGGCGGGGGGACTATGGCTACACCTTC. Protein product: CASSQWRRGDYGYTF.

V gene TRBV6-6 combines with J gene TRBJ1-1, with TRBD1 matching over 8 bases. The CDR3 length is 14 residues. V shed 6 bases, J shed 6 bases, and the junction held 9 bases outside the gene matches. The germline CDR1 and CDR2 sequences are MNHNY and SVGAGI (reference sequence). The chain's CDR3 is CASSQTGDVAEAFF. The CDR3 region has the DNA TGTGCCAGCAGCCAGACAGGGGATGTTGCTGAAGCTTTCTTT.